These T cell receptor beta chains were read from a single sample in a study of metastatic and nonmetastatic thyroid tumors. TCRdb recomputed clones from the PCR reads via MiXCR. The table shows about 22,000 clones, with 35% to 45% occurring only once. Material: blood. The receptors derive from a male donor with papillary thyroid cancer or a benign thyroid nodule (not recorded which). Some clones in this sample may be carry-over from other donors' samples. Both conserved end residues are trimmed from each CDR3. Each record gives: CDR3 length, V gene, CDR3 protein.

cdr3_length: 16
v_call: TRBV6-6
cdr3_aa: ASSYSKHGFSSNYGYT

cdr3_length: 13
v_call: TRBV19
cdr3_aa: ASQGAAVSNQPQH

cdr3_length: 13
v_call: TRBV6-5
cdr3_aa: ASSYLGTGGDTIY

cdr3_length: 11
v_call: TRBV20-1
cdr3_aa: SARQGGRDEQF

cdr3_length: 9
v_call: TRBV2
cdr3_aa: ASSGGYEQY

cdr3_length: 13
v_call: TRBV7-8
cdr3_aa: ASSLHGSNPGELF

cdr3_length: 13
v_call: TRBV12-3/TRBV12-4
cdr3_aa: ASSQGTGAYNEQF

cdr3_length: 11
v_call: TRBV18
cdr3_aa: ASSTFPRDEQF

cdr3_length: 12
v_call: TRBV20-1
cdr3_aa: SAVPGGSYNEQF

cdr3_length: 15
v_call: TRBV5-1
cdr3_aa: ASSRRFAGGLSNEQF

cdr3_length: 13
v_call: TRBV5-6
cdr3_aa: ASSSDRGLNQPQH

cdr3_length: 12
v_call: TRBV6-6
cdr3_aa: ASSYSGTGGEQY

cdr3_length: 15
v_call: TRBV11-2
cdr3_aa: ASSSYAGTSSYNEQF

cdr3_length: 15
v_call: TRBV6-1
cdr3_aa: ASSERAVGTRSYEQY

cdr3_length: 13
v_call: TRBV11-2
cdr3_aa: ASSPGLAGADTQY

cdr3_length: 9
v_call: TRBV18
cdr3_aa: ASSRQETQY

cdr3_length: 10
v_call: TRBV6-1
cdr3_aa: ASNRGEREQY

cdr3_length: 12
v_call: TRBV13
cdr3_aa: ASSFRARTGELF

cdr3_length: 12
v_call: TRBV28
cdr3_aa: ASSLIAETDTQY

cdr3_length: 13
v_call: TRBV6-1
cdr3_aa: ASGPLTSGTREQY

cdr3_length: 12
v_call: TRBV4-1
cdr3_aa: ASSRDRGVYGYT

cdr3_length: 12
v_call: TRBV5-1
cdr3_aa: ASWDRGTTYGYT

cdr3_length: 14
v_call: TRBV11-2
cdr3_aa: ASSLLSGASGNTIY

cdr3_length: 13
v_call: TRBV7-8
cdr3_aa: ASSPPGVGDQPQH

cdr3_length: 11
v_call: TRBV30
cdr3_aa: AWSLGIDSPLH

cdr3_length: 9
v_call: TRBV5-4
cdr3_aa: ASSLSGKWF

cdr3_length: 11
v_call: TRBV6-1
cdr3_aa: ASSEREADTQY

cdr3_length: 12
v_call: TRBV5-6
cdr3_aa: ASSPRDHNSPLH

cdr3_length: 13
v_call: TRBV7-3
cdr3_aa: ASRSSGRADETQY

cdr3_length: 11
v_call: TRBV30
cdr3_aa: AWSVGSDEKLF

cdr3_length: 11
v_call: TRBV20-1
cdr3_aa: SAPAVGIYEQY

cdr3_length: 15
v_call: TRBV25-1
cdr3_aa: ASSDLGLAGGTYEQY

cdr3_length: 13
v_call: TRBV28
cdr3_aa: ASSFLQTSNQPQH

cdr3_length: 18
v_call: TRBV5-1
cdr3_aa: ASSLVGPGTGLSGANVLT

cdr3_length: 11
v_call: TRBV27
cdr3_aa: ASSAGTGAGYT

cdr3_length: 11
v_call: TRBV28
cdr3_aa: ASSSSGANVLT

cdr3_length: 12
v_call: TRBV11-3
cdr3_aa: ASSLIRGTGELF

cdr3_length: 13
v_call: TRBV6-1
cdr3_aa: ASRPPGTSISQGF

cdr3_length: 15
v_call: TRBV4-1
cdr3_aa: ASSRSLGGSNSYEQY

cdr3_length: 10
v_call: TRBV29-1
cdr3_aa: SVGSGSYEQY

cdr3_length: 13
v_call: TRBV20-1
cdr3_aa: SATGGGAGNEKLF

cdr3_length: 14
v_call: TRBV9
cdr3_aa: ASSVAEGSSTDTQY

cdr3_length: 10
v_call: TRBV28
cdr3_aa: ASSQLGQPQH

cdr3_length: 11
v_call: TRBV3-1
cdr3_aa: ASSQASKDTQY

cdr3_length: 12
v_call: TRBV30
cdr3_aa: AWSVVGSNQPQH

cdr3_length: 10
v_call: TRBV10-3
cdr3_aa: AISPGGLEAF

cdr3_length: 10
v_call: TRBV2
cdr3_aa: ATGRGTAEQY

cdr3_length: 13
v_call: TRBV12-3/TRBV12-4
cdr3_aa: ASSLGSGSYNEQF

cdr3_length: 12
v_call: TRBV10-3
cdr3_aa: AISESTGPDEQY

cdr3_length: 13
v_call: TRBV11-2
cdr3_aa: ASSRLAGGPYEQY

cdr3_length: 14
v_call: TRBV5-1
cdr3_aa: ASSLEPGDIRNIQY

cdr3_length: 13
v_call: TRBV6-1
cdr3_aa: AEMGGWGPTDTQY

cdr3_length: 12
v_call: TRBV20-1
cdr3_aa: SARDRASNYGYT

cdr3_length: 19
v_call: TRBV6-4
cdr3_aa: ASSPLWGDLGHGRLNTEAF

cdr3_length: 12
v_call: TRBV7-2
cdr3_aa: ASSLITSVDEQF

cdr3_length: 13
v_call: TRBV14
cdr3_aa: ASSQGNRGLETQY

cdr3_length: 9
v_call: TRBV30
cdr3_aa: AWTSVGGYT

cdr3_length: 11
v_call: TRBV18
cdr3_aa: ASSPGKNEKLF

cdr3_length: 12
v_call: TRBV12-3/TRBV12-4
cdr3_aa: ASSLREGASEAF

cdr3_length: 10
v_call: TRBV3-1
cdr3_aa: ASSQEGHEQF